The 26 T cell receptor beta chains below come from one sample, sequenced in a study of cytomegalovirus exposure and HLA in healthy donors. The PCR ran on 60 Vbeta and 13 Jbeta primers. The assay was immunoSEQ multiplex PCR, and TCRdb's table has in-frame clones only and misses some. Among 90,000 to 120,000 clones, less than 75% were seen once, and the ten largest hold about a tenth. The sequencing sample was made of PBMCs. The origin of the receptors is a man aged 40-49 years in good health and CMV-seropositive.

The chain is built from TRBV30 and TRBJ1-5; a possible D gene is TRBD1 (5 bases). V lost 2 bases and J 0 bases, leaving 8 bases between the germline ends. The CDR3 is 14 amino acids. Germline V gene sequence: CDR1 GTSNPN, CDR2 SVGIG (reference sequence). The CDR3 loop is CAWSLTGSNQPQHF. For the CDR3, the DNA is TGTGCCTGGAGTCTTACAGGTAGCAATCAGCCCCAGCATTTT. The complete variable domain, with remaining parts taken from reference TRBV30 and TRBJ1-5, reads SQTIHQWPATLVQPVGSPLSLECTVEGTSNPNLYWYRQAAGRGLQLLFYSVGIGQISSEVPQNLSASRPQDRQFILSSKKLLLSDSGFYLCAWSLTGSNQPQHFGDGTRLSIL.

This chain's CDR3 is CASSRDREAGELFF. Here the CDR3 DNA reads TGTGCCAGCAGCCGGGACAGGGAGGCCGGGGAGCTGTTTTTT. This chain links TRBV6-5 with TRBJ2-2; TRBD1 matches 9 bases. The junction had 5 bases not matched to a gene; V was cut back by 6 bases and J by 6 bases. CDR3 length: 14 amino acids. Germline assignment: CDR1 MNHEY and CDR2 SVGAGI.

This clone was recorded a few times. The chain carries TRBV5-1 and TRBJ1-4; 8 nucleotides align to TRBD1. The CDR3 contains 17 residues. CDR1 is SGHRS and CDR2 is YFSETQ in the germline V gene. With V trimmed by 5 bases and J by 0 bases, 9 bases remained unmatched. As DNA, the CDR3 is TGCGCCAGCAGTAAGTGGGACAGGAAAGCAACTAATGAAAAACTGTTTTTT. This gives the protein CASSKWDRKATNEKLFF.

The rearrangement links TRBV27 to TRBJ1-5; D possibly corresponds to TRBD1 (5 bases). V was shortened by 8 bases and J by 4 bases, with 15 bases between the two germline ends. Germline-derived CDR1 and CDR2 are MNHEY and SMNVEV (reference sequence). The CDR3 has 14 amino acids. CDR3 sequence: CASLPVGGNQPQHF. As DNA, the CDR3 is TGTGCCAGCCTCCCGGTGGGGGGAAATCAGCCCCAGCATTTT.

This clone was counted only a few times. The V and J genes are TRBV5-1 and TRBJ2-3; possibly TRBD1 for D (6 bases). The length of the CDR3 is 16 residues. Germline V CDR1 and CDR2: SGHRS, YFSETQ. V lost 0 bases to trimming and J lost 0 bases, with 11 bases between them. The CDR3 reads CASSLGQGPSTDTQYF. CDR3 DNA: TGCGCCAGCAGCTTGGGCCAGGGGCCCAGCACAGATACGCAGTATTTT. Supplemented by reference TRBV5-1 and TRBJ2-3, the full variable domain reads KAGVTQTPRYLIKTRGQQVTLSCSPISGHRSVSWYQQTPGQGLQFLFEYFSETQRNKGNFPGRFSGRQFSNSRSEMNVSTLELGDSALYLCASSLGQGPSTDTQYFGPGTRLTVL.

CDR3 DNA sequence: TGTGCCAGCACTAAGGACACCACCTACGAGCAGTACTTC. It is translated as CASTKDTTYEQYF. The V gene is TRBV6-5, the J gene TRBJ2-7, with a weak D call TRBD1 (5 bases). The CDR3 spans 13 residues. The V gene lost 7 bases and the J gene lost 2 bases, with 12 bases spanning the gap. Germline V gene sequence: CDR1 MNHEY, CDR2 SVGAGI.

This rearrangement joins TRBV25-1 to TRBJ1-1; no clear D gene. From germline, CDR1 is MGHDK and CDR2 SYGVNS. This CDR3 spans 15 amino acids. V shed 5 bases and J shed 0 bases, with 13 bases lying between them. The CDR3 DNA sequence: TGTGCCAGCAGTCCCCGGGGAGGGTTGAACACTGAAGCTTTCTTT. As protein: CASSPRGGLNTEAFF.

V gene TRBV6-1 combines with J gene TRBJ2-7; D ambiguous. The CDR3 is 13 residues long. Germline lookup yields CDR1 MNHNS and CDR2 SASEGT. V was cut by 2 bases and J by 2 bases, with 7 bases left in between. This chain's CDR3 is CASSEQVAYEQYV. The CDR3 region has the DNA TGTGCCAGCAGTGAACAGGTTGCCTACGAGCAGTACGTC.

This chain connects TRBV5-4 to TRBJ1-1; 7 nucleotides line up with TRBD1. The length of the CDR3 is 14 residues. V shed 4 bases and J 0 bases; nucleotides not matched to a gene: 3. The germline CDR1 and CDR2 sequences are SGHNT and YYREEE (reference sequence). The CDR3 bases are TGTGCCAGCAGCGTGACAGGGATGAACACTGAAGCTTTCTTT. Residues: CASSVTGMNTEAFF. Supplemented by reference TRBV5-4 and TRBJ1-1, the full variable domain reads ETGVTQSPTHLIKTRGQQVTLRCSSQSGHNTVSWYQQALGQGPQFIFQYYREEENGRGNFPPRFSGLQFPNYSSELNVNALELDDSALYLCASSVTGMNTEAFFGQGTRLTVV.

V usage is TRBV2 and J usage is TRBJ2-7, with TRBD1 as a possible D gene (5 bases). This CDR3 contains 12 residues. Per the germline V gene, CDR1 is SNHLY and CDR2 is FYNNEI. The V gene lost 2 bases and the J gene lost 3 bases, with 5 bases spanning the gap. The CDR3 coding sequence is TGTGCCAGCAGTGAACAGGGCTACGAGCAGTACTTC. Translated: CASSEQGYEQYF.

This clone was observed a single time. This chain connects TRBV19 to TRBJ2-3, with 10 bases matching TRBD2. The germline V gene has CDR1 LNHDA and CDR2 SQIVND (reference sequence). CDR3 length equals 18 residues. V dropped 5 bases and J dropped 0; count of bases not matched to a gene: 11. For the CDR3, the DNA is TGTGCCAGTAGTCCCCATTGGACTAGCGGAGCAAGCACAGATACGCAGTATTTT. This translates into CASSPHWTSGASTDTQYF.

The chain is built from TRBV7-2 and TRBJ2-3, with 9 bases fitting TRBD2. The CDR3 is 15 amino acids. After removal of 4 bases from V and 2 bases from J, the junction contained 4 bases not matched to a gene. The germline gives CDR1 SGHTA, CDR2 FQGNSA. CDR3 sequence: CASSSGLADTDTQYF. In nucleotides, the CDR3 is TGTGCCAGCAGCTCGGGACTAGCCGACACAGATACGCAGTATTTT. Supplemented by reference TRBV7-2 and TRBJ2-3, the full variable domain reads GAGVSQSPSNKVTEKGKDVELRCDPISGHTALYWYRQSLGQGLEFLIYFQGNSAPDKSGLPSDRFSAERTGGSVSTLTIQRTQQEDSAVYLCASSSGLADTDTQYFGPGTRLTVL.

In nucleotides, the CDR3 is TGCGCCAGCAGCTTGGGGACAGGGACCACCTACGAGCAGTACGTC. Protein: CASSLGTGTTYEQYV. This chain links TRBV5-1 with TRBJ2-7; 8 bases agree with TRBD1. This CDR3 is 15 amino acids long. CDR1 SGHRS and CDR2 YFSETQ come from the germline V gene. V shed 0 bases and J 2 bases; nucleotides not matched to a gene: 4.

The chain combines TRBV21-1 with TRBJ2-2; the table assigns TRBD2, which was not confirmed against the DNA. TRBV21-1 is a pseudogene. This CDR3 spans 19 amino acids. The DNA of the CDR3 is TGTGCCAGCAGCAAAGGGAGGAGCGCTAGCGGGAGTTTCACCGGGGAGCTGTTTTTT. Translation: CASSKGRSASGSFTGELFF.

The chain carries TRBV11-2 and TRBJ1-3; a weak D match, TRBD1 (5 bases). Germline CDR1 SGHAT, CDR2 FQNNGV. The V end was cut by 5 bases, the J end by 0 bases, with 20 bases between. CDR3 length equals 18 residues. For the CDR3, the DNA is TGTGCCAGCAGCCCTATGGGGGGAGACAGAATCTCTGGAAACACCATATATTTT. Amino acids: CASSPMGGDRISGNTIYF.

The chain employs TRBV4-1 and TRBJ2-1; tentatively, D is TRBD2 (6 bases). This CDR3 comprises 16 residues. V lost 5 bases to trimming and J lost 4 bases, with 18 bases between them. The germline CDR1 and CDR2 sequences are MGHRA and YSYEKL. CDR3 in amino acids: CASSKIGTQNYNEQFF. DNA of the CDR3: TGCGCCAGCAGCAAAATCGGGACTCAAAATTACAATGAGCAGTTCTTC.

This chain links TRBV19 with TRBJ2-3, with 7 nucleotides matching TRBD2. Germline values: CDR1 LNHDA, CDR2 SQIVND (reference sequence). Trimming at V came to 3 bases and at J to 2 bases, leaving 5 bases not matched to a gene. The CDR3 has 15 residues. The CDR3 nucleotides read TGTGCCAGTAGTATTTTCGAGCGGGACACAGATACGCAGTATTTT. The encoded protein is CASSIFERDTDTQYF.

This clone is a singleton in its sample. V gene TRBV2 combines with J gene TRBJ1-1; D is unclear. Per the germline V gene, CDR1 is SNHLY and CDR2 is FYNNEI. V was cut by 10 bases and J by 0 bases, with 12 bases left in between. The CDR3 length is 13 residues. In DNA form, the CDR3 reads TGTGCCACCCTCGTAGAGCTGAACACTGAAGCTTTCTTT. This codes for CATLVELNTEAFF.

In nucleotides, the CDR3 is TGTGCCAGCAGCTTAGGTTGGGCAAACCAGCCCCAGCATTTT. Translating gives CASSLGWANQPQHF. V gene TRBV7-2 combines with J gene TRBJ1-5; the D is unclear. This CDR3 is 14 amino acids long. Trimming shortened V by 1 base and J by 7 bases, and 11 bases separated the two germline ends. Germline V gene data show CDR1 as SGHTA and CDR2 as FQGNSA.

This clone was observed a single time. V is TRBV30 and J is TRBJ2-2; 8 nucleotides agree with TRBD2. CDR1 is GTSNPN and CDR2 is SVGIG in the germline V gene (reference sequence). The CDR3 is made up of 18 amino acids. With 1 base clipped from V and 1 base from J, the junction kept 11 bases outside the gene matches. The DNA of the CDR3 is TGTGCCTGGAGTGGATTGGTAAGAGCGGGAGAGAACACCGGGGAGCTGTTTTTT. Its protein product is CAWSGLVRAGENTGELFF.

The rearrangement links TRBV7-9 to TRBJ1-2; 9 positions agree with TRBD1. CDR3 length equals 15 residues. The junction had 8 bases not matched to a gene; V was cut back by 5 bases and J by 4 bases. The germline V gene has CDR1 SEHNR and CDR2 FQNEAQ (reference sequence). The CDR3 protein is CASSDRDREAYGYTF. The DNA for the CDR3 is TGTGCCAGCAGCGACCGGGACAGGGAAGCCTATGGCTACACCTTC.

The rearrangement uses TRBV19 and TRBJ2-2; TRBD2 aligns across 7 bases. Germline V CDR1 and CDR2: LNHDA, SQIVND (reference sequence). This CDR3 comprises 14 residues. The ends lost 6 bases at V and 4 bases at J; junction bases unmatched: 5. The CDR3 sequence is CASSPLASTGELFF. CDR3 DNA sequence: TGTGCCAGTAGCCCACTAGCGTCCACCGGGGAGCTGTTTTTT.

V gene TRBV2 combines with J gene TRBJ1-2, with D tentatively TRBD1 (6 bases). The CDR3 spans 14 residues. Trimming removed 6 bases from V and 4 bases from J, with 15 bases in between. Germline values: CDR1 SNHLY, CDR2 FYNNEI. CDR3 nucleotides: TGTGCCAGCAGATACATCCGGGACACCTATGGCTACACCTTC. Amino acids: CASRYIRDTYGYTF. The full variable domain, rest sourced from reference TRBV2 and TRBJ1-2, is EPEVTQTPSHQVTQMGQEVILRCVPISNHLYFYWYRQILGQKVEFLVSFYNNEISEKSEIFDDQFSVERPDGSNFTLKIRSTKLEDSAMYFCASRYIRDTYGYTFGSGTRLTVV.

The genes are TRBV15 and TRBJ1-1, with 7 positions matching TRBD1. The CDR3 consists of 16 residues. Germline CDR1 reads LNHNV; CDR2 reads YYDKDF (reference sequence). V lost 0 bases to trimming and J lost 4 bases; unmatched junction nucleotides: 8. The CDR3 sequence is CATSRDRRGRGTEAFF. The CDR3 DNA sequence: TGTGCCACCAGCAGAGATAGAAGGGGGCGCGGCACTGAAGCTTTCTTT.

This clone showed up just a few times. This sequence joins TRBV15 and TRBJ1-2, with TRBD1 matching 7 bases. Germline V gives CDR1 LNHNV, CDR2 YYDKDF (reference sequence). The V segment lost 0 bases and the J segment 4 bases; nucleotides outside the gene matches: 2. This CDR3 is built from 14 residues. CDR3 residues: CATSRDNRGYGYTF. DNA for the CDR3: TGTGCCACCAGCAGAGATAACAGGGGCTATGGCTACACCTTC.

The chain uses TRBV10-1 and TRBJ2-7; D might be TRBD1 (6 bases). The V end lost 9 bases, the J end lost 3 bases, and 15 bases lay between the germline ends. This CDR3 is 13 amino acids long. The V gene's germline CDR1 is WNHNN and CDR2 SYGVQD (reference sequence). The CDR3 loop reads CARPLDSNYEQYF. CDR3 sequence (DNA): TGCGCCAGACCCCTGGACAGTAACTACGAGCAGTACTTC.